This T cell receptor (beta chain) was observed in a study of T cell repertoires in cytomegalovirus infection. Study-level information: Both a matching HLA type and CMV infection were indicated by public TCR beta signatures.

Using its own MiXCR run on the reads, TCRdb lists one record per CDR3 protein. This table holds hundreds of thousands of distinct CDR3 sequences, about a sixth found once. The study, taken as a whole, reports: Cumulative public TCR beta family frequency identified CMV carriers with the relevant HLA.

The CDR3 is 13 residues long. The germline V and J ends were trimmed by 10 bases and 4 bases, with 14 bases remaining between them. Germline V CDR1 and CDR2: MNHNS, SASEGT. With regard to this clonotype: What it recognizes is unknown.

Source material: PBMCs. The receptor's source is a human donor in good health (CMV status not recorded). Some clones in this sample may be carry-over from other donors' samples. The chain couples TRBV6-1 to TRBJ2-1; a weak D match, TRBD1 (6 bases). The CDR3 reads CANQDSYYNEQFF. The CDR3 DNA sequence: TGTGCCAATCAGGACAGCTATTACAATGAGCAGTTCTTC.